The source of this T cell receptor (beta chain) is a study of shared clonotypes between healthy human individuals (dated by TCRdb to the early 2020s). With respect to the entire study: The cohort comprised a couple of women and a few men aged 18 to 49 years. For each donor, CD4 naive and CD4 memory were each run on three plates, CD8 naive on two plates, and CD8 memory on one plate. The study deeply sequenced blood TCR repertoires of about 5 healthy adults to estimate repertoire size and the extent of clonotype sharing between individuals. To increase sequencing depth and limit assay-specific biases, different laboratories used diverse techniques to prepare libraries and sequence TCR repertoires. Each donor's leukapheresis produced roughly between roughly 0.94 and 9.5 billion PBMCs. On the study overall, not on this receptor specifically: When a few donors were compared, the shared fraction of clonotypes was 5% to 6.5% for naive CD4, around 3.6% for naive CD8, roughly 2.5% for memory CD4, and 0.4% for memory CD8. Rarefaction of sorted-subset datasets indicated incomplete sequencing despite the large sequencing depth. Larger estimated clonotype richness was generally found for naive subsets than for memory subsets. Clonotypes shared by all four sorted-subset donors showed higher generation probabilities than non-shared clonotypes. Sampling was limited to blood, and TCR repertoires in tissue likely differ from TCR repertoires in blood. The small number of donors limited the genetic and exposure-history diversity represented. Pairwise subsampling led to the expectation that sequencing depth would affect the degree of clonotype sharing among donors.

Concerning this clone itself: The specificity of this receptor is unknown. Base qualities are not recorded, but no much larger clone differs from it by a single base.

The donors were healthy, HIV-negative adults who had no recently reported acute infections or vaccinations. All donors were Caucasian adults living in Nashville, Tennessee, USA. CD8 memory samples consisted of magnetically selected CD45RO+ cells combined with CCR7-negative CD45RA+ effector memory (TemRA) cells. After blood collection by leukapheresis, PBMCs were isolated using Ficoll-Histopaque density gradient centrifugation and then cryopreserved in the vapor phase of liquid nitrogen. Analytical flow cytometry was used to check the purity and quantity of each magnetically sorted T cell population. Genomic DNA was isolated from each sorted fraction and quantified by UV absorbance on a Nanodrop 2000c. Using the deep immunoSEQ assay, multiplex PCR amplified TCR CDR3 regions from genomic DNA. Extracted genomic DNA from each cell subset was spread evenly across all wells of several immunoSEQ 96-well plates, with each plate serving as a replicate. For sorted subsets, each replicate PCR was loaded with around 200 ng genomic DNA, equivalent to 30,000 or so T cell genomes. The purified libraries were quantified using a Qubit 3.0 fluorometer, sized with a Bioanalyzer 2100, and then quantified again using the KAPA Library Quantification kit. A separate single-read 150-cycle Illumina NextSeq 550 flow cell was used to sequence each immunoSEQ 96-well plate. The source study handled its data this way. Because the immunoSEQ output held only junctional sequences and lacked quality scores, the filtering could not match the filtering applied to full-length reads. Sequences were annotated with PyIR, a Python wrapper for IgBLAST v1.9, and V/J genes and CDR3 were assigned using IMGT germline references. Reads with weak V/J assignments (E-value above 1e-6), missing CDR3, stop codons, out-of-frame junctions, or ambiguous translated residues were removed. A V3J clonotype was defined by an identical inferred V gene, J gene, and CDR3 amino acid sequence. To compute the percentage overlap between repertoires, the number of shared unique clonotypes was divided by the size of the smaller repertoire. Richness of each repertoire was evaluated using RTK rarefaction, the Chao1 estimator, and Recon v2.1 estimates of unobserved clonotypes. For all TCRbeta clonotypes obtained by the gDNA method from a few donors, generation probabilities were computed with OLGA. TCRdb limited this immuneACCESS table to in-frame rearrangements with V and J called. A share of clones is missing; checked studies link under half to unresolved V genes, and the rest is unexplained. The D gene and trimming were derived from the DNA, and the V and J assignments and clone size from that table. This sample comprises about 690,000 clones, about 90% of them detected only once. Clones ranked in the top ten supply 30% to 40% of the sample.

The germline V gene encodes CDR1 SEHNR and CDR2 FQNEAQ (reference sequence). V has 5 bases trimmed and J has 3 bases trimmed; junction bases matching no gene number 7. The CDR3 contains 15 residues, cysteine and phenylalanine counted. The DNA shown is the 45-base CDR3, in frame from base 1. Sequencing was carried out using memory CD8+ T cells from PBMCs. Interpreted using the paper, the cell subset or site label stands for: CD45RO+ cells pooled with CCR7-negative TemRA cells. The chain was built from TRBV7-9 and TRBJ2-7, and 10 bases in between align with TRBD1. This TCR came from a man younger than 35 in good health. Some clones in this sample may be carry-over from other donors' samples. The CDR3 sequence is CASSPPGQGIYEQYF. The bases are TGTGCCAGCAGCCCACCGGGACAGGGGATCTACGAGCAGTACTTC.